The 10 T cell receptor beta chains below all came from one sample that was sequenced in a study of T cells after yellow fever vaccination. TCRdb independently ran MiXCR on the 5' RACE reads; one entry per CDR3 protein. The table shows hundreds of thousands of distinct CDR3 sequences, with 12% occurring only once. The specimen was PBMCs, collected on the day of the yellow fever booster vaccination. The receptor source for this set is a man aged 25 to 40 who received the YFV17D yellow fever vaccine.

Worth noting for this clonotype: The germline gene is not matched at one end of the junction; a read error may be the cause. The chain couples TRBV20-1 to TRBJ2-7; the D is unclear. CDR1 and CDR2 from the germline V gene are DFQATT and SNEGSKA (reference sequence). The CDR3 sequence is 15 residues long. This chain's CDR3 is CSAGEVGDGSYEQYF. The DNA of the CDR3 is TGCAGTGCTGGAGAGGTTGGAGACGGCTCCTACGAGCAGTACTTC.

This clonotype came up a few times. The chain links TRBV20-1 to TRBJ2-3, with 8 bases aligning to TRBD2. This CDR3 region has 14 residues. After removal of 6 bases from V and 6 bases from J, the junction contained 11 bases not matched to a gene. Germline V lookup: CDR1 DFQATT, CDR2 SNEGSKA (reference sequence). The CDR3 reads CSAPLAEKADTQYF. The CDR3 DNA follows: TGCAGTGCGCCACTAGCGGAAAAGGCGGATACGCAGTATTTT.

The chain joins TRBV12-3 or TRBV12-4 to TRBJ1-4; the D is unclear. The V end lost 8 bases, the J end lost 3 bases, and 10 bases lay between the germline ends. The CDR3 is 13 amino acids. Here the CDR3 reads CASCRGANEKLFF. The CDR3 region has the DNA TGTGCCAGCTGTCGGGGAGCTAATGAAAAACTGTTTTTT.

This clonotype was picked up a small number of times. The chain links TRBV24-1 to TRBJ2-3, with 11 bases fitting TRBD2. CDR1 is KGHDR, CDR2 SFDVKD, per germline. The CDR3 is 16 amino acids. Germline trimming cut 12 bases from V and 5 bases from J; bases unmatched to any gene: 15. The CDR3: CAVQALAGGPKDTQYF. The CDR3 bases are TGTGCCGTCCAGGCTTTAGCGGGAGGGCCGAAAGATACGCAGTATTTT.

This clonotype was observed at least ten times. The gene calls are TRBV12-3 or TRBV12-4 and TRBJ2-1; weak D call: TRBD2 (6 bases). This CDR3 spans 14 amino acids. Trimming left V 3 bases short and J 4 bases short, with 10 bases between. In DNA form, the CDR3 reads TGTGCCAGCAGTTTGGGGACTCCTTACAATGAGCAGTTCTTC. It codes for CASSLGTPYNEQFF.

The DNA for the CDR3 is TGTGCCACCAGTGATCCCCGACTAGCGGGCGACAATGAGCAGTTCTTC. Translated: CATSDPRLAGDNEQFF. The chain has TRBV24-1 and TRBJ2-1; 10 positions match TRBD2. The germline V gene has CDR1 KGHDR and CDR2 SFDVKD. Losses at the gene ends were 3 bases for V and 5 bases for J; bases not matched to a gene: 6. CDR3 length equals 16 residues.

The rearrangement joins TRBV29-1 to TRBJ2-6; the D is unclear. Germline V CDR1 and CDR2: SQVTM, ANQGSEA. The CDR3 is made up of 15 amino acids. Trimming stripped 3 bases from V and 0 bases from J, with 9 bases between. The CDR3 DNA reads TGCAGCGTTGACAGCTTCAGCTCTGGGGCCAACGTCCTGACTTTC. This encodes CSVDSFSSGANVLTF.

V and J are TRBV7-2 and TRBJ2-7; 9 positions agree with TRBD2. CDR3 length: 15 residues. The V gene's germline CDR1 is SGHTA and CDR2 FQGNSA. Trimming removed 1 base from V and 4 bases from J; junction bases left unmatched: 5. In DNA form, the CDR3 reads TGTGCCAGCAGCTTAGGCCCGGGACTAGCTTACGAGCAGTACTTC. This translates into CASSLGPGLAYEQYF.

The chain combines TRBV10-3 with TRBJ2-7, with TRBD1 matching 10 bases. V shed 1 base and J 7 bases; nucleotides not matched to a gene: 10. The CDR3 totals 16 residues. Germline V CDR1 and CDR2: ENHRY, SYGVKD. The CDR3 sequence is CAISEFAGTGVGEQYF. The CDR3 DNA is TGTGCCATCAGTGAGTTCGCCGGGACAGGGGTTGGAGAGCAGTACTTC.

The gene calls are TRBV18 and TRBJ2-3; D unclear. The ends were cut back, 4 bases at V and 2 bases at J, with 7 bases in the middle. The CDR3 runs 13 residues. CDR1 KGHSH and CDR2 LQKENI come from the germline V gene. The CDR3 DNA sequence: TGTGCCAGCTCACAACAAGTCACAGATACGCAGTATTTT. Its translation is CASSQQVTDTQYF.